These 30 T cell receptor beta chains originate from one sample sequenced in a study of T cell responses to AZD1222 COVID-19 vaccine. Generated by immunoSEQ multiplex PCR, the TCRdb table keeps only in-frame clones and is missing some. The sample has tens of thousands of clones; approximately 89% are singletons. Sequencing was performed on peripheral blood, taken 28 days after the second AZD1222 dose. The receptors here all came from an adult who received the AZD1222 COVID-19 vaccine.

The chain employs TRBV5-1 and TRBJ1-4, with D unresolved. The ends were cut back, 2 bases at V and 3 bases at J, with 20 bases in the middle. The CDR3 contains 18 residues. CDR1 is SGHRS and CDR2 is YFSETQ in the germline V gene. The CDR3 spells CASSFLGGRQVANEKLFF. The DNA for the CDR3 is TGCGCCAGCAGCTTTTTGGGTGGACGGCAGGTGGCTAATGAAAAACTGTTTTTT.

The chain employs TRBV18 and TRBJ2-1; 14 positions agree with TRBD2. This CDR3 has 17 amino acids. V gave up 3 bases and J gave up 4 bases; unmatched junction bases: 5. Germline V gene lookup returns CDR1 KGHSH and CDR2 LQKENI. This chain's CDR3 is CASSPRGTSGGYNEQFF. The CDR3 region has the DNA TGTGCCAGCTCACCTCGAGGGACTAGCGGGGGATACAATGAGCAGTTCTTC.

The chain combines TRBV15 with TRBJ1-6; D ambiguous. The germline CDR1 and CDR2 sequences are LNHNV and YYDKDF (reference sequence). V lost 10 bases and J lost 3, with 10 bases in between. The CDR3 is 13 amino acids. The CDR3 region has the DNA TGTGCCAGCAAGCAGGACTATAATTCACCCCTCCACTTT. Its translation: CASKQDYNSPLHF.

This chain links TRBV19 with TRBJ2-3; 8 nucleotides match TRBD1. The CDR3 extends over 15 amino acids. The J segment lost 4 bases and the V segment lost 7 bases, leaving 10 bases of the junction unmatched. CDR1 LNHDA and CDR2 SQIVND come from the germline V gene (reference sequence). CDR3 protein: CASNPVGQGPDTQYF. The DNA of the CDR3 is TGTGCCAGTAACCCAGTCGGACAGGGACCAGATACGCAGTATTTT.

The CDR3 sequence: CASSQDGYTYNEQFF. The CDR3 DNA is TGCGCCAGCAGCCAAGATGGCTACACTTACAATGAGCAGTTCTTC. The chain carries TRBV4-1 and TRBJ2-1; no definite D call. Trimming pared 0 bases from V and 4 bases from J, leaving 10 bases between. CDR3 size: 15 residues. The germline V gene has CDR1 MGHRA and CDR2 YSYEKL.

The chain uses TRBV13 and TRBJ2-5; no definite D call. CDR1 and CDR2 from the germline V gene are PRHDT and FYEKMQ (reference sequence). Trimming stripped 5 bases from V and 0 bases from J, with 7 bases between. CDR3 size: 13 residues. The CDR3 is CASSERDQETQYF. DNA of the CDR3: TGTGCCAGCAGCGAACGGGACCAAGAGACCCAGTACTTC.

The CDR3 is CASSRVRNQPQHF. CDR3 bases: TGCGCCAGCAGCAGGGTTCGCAATCAGCCCCAGCATTTT. The chain employs TRBV10-2 and TRBJ1-5, with D possibly being TRBD1 (5 bases). The CDR3 runs to 13 residues. Trimming shortened V by 6 bases and J by 2 bases, and 8 bases separated the two germline ends. Germline V gives CDR1 WSHSY, CDR2 SAAADI.

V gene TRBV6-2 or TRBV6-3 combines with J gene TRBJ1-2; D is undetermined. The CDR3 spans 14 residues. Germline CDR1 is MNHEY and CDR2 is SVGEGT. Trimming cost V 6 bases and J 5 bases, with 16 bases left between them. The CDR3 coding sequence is TGTGCCAGCAGCTCCCAGGTCTGGGAATATGGCTACACCTTC. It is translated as CASSSQVWEYGYTF.

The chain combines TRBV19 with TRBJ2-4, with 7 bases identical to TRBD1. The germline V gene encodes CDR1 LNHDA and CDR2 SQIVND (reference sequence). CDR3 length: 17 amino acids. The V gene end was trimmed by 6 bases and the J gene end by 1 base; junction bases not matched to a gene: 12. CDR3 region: CASSLMEGGFAKNIQYF. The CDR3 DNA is TGTGCCAGTAGCCTCATGGAAGGGGGCTTTGCCAAAAACATTCAGTACTTC.

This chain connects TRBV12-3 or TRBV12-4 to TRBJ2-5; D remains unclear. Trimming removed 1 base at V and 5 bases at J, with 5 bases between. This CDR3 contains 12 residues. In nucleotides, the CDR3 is TGTGCCAGCAGTTTAGGGGTGGAGACCCAGTACTTC. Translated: CASSLGVETQYF.

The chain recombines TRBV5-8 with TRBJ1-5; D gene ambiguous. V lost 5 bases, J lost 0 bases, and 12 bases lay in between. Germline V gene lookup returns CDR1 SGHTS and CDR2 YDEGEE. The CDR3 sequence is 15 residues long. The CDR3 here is CASSFTLYSNQPQHF. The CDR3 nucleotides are TGTGCCAGCAGTTTTACACTTTATAGCAATCAGCCCCAGCATTTT.

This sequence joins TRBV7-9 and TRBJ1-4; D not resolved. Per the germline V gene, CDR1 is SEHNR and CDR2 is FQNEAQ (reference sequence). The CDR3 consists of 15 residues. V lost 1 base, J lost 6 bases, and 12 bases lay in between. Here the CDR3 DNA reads TGTGCCAGCAGCTTAGTTTCAGGAAATCATGAAAAACTGTTTTTT. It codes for CASSLVSGNHEKLFF.

CDR3 coding DNA: TGTGCCAGCAGCGTTGAGGGGGCGACAGATACGCAGTATTTT. Translation: CASSVEGATDTQYF. The rearrangement uses TRBV9 and TRBJ2-3, with 7 nucleotides matching TRBD1. The CDR3 runs to 14 residues. Germline CDR1 reads SGDLS; CDR2 reads YYNGEE. Germline trimming cut 2 bases from V and 3 bases from J; bases unmatched to any gene: 3.

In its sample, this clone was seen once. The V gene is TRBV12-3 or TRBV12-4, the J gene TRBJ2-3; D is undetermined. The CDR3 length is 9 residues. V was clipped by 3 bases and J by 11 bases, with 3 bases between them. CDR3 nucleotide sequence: TGTGCCAGCAGTTTGGAGCAGTATTTT. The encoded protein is CASSLEQYF.

CDR3 loop: CASSETEFYGYTF. DNA for the CDR3: TGTGCCAGCAGTGAAACTGAATTCTATGGCTACACCTTC. The V call is TRBV6-1, the J call TRBJ1-2; D is unresolved. This CDR3 region has 13 residues. Trimming pared 2 bases from V and 4 bases from J, leaving 8 bases between. CDR1 is MNHNS, CDR2 SASEGT, per germline.

CDR3 nucleotide sequence: TGTGCCAGCAGTCCACGGACTAGCGGGGGCCTCTTCCTGTATTTT. It yields the protein CASSPRTSGGLFLYF. The rearrangement uses TRBV2 and TRBJ2-3; 13 nucleotides agree with TRBD2. CDR1 and CDR2 from the germline V gene are SNHLY and FYNNEI. This CDR3 has 15 residues. V shed 5 bases and J 14 bases; nucleotides not matched to a gene: 13.

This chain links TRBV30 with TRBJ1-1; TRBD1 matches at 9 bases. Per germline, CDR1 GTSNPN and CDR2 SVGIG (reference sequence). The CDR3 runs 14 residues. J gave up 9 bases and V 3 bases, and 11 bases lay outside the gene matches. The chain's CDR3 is CAWSEGRDREQAFF. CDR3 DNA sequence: TGTGCCTGGAGCGAAGGCCGGGACAGGGAACAAGCTTTCTTT.

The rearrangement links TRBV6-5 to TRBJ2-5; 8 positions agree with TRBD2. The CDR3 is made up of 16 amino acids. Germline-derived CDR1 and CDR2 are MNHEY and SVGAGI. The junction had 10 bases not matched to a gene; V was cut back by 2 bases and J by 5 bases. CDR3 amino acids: CASSYRERGFRETQYF. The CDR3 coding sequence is TGTGCCAGCAGTTACCGCGAGCGGGGGTTTCGGGAGACCCAGTACTTC.

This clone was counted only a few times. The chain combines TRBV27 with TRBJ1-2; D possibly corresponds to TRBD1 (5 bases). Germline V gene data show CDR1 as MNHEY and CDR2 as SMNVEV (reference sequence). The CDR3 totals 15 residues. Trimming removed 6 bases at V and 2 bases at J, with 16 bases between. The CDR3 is CASSPGTTVNYGYTF. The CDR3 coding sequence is TGTGCCAGCAGCCCCGGGACCACGGTGAACTATGGCTACACCTTC.

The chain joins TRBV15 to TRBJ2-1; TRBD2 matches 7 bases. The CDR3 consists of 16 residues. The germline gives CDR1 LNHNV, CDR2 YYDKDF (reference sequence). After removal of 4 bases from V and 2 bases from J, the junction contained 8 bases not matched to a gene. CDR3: CATSNRGGIPYNEQFF. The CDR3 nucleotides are TGTGCCACCAGCAACCGCGGGGGAATCCCCTACAATGAGCAGTTCTTC.

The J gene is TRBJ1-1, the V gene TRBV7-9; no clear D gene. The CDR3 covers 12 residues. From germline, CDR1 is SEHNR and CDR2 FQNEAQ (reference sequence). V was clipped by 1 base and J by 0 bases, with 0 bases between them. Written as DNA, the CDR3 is TGTGCCAGCAGCTTAGTGAACACTGAAGCTTTCTTT. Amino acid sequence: CASSLVNTEAFF.

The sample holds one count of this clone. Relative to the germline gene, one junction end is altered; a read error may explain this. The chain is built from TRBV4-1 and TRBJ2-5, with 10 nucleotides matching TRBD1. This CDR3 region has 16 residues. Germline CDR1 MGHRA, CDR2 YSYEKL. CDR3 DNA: TGCGCCAGCAGCAAAGAACCCGGGACAGGGGCAGAGACCCAGTACTTC. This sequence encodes CASSKEPGTGAETQYF.

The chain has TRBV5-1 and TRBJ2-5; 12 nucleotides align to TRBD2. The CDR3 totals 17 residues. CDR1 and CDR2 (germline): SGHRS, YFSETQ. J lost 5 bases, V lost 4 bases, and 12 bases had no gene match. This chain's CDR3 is CASSDTSGGPSRETQYF. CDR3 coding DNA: TGCGCCAGCAGCGATACTAGCGGGGGGCCCTCCAGGGAGACCCAGTACTTC.

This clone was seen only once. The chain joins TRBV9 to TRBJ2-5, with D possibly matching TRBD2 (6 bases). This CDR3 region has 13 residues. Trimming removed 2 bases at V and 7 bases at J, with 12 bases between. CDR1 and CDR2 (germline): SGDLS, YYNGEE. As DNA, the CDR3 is TGTGCCAGCAGCGTGGGCAGGGAGGCGACCCAGTACTTC. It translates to CASSVGREATQYF.

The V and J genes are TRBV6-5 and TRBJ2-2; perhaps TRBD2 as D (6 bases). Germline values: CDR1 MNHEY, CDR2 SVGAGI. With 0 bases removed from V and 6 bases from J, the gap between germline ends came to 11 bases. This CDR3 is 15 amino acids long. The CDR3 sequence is CASSYSTGGAGELFF. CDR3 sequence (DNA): TGTGCCAGCAGTTACTCCACCGGGGGTGCCGGGGAGCTGTTTTTT.

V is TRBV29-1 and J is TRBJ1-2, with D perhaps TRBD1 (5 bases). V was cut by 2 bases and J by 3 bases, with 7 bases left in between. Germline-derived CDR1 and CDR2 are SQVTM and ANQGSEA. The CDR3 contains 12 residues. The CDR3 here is CSVERGDYGYTF. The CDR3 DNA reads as TGCAGCGTTGAACGGGGGGACTATGGCTACACCTTC.

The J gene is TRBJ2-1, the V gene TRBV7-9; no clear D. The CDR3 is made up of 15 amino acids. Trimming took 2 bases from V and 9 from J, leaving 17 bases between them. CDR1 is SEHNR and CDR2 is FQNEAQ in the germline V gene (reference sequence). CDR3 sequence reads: CASSLLMGQLSEQFF. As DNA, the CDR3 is TGTGCCAGCAGCTTATTGATGGGCCAGCTAAGTGAGCAGTTCTTC.

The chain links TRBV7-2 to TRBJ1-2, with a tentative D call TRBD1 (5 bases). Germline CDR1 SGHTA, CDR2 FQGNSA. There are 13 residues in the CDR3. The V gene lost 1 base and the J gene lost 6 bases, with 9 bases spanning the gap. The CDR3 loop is CASSLVRENGYTF. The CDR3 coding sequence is TGTGCCAGCAGCTTAGTCAGGGAAAATGGCTACACCTTC.

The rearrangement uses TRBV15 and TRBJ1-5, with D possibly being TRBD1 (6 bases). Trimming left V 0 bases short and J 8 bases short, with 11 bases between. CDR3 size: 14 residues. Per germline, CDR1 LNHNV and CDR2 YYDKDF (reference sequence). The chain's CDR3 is CATSRDPEGEPQHF. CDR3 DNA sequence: TGTGCCACCAGCAGAGATCCTGAGGGGGAGCCCCAGCATTTT.

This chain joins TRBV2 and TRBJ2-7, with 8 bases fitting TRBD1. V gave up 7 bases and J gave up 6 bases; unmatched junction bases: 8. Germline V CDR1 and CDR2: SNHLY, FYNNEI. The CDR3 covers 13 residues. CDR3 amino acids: CASTLGTGGEQYV. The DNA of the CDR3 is TGTGCCAGCACTCTCGGGACAGGTGGCGAGCAGTACGTC.